Sequencing of this TCR beta chain was carried out in a study of blood T cell repertoires in COVID-19. The overall study: T cells, B-cell-depleted T cells, or PBMCs provided the cDNA or gDNA that served as material.

The J segment lost 4 bases and the V segment lost 8 bases, leaving 10 bases of the junction unmatched. CDR3 length: 15 amino acids. Germline loops: CDR1 SGHTA, CDR2 FQGNSA. This clone was seen a handful of times. Source study methods: Nucleated cell number was recorded as an estimate derived from reference gene primer amplification. Sequencing was performed with immunoSEQ multiplex PCR; in TCRdb, only in-frame clones are kept and a portion is missing. That table gives V, J and clone size, and the DNA gave D and trimming. The table has under 150,000 clones, over 80% seen once. The J gene is TRBJ2-2, the V gene TRBV7-2, with 7 bases that match TRBD2. The material sequenced was PBMCs or T cells enriched from blood (not recorded which). This TCR was sampled from a young man who had recovered from COVID-19. CDR3 sequence (DNA): TGTGCCAGCCCCCGGGGCGGGAGATCCACCGGGGAGCTGTTTTTT. This sequence encodes CASPRGGRSTGELFF.